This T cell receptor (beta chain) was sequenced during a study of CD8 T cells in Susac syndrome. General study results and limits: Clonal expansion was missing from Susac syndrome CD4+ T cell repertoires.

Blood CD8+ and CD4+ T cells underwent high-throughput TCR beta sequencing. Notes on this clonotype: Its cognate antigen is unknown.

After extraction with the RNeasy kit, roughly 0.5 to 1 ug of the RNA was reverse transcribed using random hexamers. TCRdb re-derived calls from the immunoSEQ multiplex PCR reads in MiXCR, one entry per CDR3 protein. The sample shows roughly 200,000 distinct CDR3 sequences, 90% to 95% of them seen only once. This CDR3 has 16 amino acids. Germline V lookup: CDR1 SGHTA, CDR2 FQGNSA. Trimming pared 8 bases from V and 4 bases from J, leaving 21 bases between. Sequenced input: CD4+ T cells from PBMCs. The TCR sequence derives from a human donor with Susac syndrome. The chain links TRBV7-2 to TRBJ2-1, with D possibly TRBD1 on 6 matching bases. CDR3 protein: CASRPGWGQGYNEQFF. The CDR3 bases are TGTGCCAGCCGACCGGGATGGGGCCAGGGGTACAATGAGCAGTTCTTC.